This T cell receptor beta chain derives from a study of cytomegalovirus exposure and HLA in healthy donors. Study results and limitations: Sequencing had likely introduced a cluster of highly shared sequence variants as an artifact. A few CMV-associated chains were confirmed in vitro to be specific for CMV antigens. Accurate predictions that matched the HLA-A and HLA-B alleles of most subjects were reportedly made from TCR beta sequences. A later analysis appeared to link common viral pathogens to several of the most significant clusters.

Regarding this clone: Its target is unknown.

The PCR contained 60 Vbeta and 13 Jbeta primers. Generated by immunoSEQ multiplex PCR, the TCRdb table keeps only in-frame clones and is missing some. The repertoire holds tens of thousands of clones, with around 73% as singletons. The clonotype comes from a woman aged 40 to 50 in good health and CMV-seropositive. The sequencing sample was made of PBMCs.

The CDR3 coding sequence is TGCAGCGCCCCAAATGCCGGACATCCCTACAATGAGCAGTTCTTC. It specifies CSAPNAGHPYNEQFF. The rearrangement links TRBV29-1 to TRBJ2-1; D possibly corresponds to TRBD1 (5 bases). The CDR3 spans 15 residues. Trimming took 7 bases from V and 2 from J, leaving 18 bases between them. The V gene's germline CDR1 is SQVTM and CDR2 ANQGSEA.